This T cell receptor beta chain was sequenced in a study of blood T cells in healthy people across ages. Study-level background: Through template switching, about one barcoded beta molecule was captured per two T cells, as measured in model experiments.

Alongside a J-beta primer mix, a sample-barcoded 5' primer served in a second PCR lasting roughly 7 to 11 cycles. One entry per CDR3 protein, called by TCRdb with MiXCR from the 5' RACE reads. The table shows around 820,000 distinct CDR3 sequences, with around 25% occurring only once. Individuals who donated were healthy Caucasians from Russia aged about 6 to 90. Extraction of total RNA produced a minimum of 5.5 micrograms from each sample. Germline lookup yields CDR1 MDHEN and CDR2 SYDVKM. V lost 2 bases, J lost 7 bases, and 5 bases lay in between. CDR3 length: 11 residues. This sample was shared with a second study, whose subject was T cells of mothers and their children.

This TCR derives from a boy aged 5-17 years in good health. The material sequenced was blood. The rearrangement joins TRBV28 to TRBJ1-2; D not resolved. CDR3 amino acids: CASSLTSGYTF. CDR3 DNA: TGTGCCAGCAGTTTAACCTCTGGCTACACCTTC.